Presented here are 25 T cell receptor beta chains from one specimen sequenced in a study of blood T cells in healthy people across ages. Through a sample-barcoded 5' primer and a J-beta primer mix, a second PCR was run for roughly 7 to 11 cycles. TCRdb re-derived calls from the 5' RACE reads in MiXCR, one entry per CDR3 protein. This sample has over a million distinct CDR3 sequences, with under 30% found just once. These data were likewise used in another study, on T cells of mothers and their children.

Source material: blood. The receptor set was obtained from a girl aged 2 to 9 in good health.

In regard to this clonotype: At one end the junction does not follow the germline gene, possibly because of a read error. This CDR3 is CASSSFPGGTDTQYF. Written as DNA, the CDR3 is TGTGCTAGCAGCTCCTTCCCGGGAGGTACAGATACGCAGTATTTT. This sequence joins TRBV7-7 and TRBJ2-3; 7 nucleotides align to TRBD2. The CDR3 consists of 15 residues. Per germline, CDR1 SSHAT and CDR2 FNYEAQ (reference sequence).

The chain links TRBV6-1 to TRBJ2-4, with no clear D. V lost 2 bases to trimming and J lost 6 bases, with 14 bases between them. CDR1 MNHNS and CDR2 SASEGT come from the germline V gene. This CDR3 comprises 15 residues. In nucleotides, the CDR3 is TGTGCCAGCAGTGAATCCGGTGTTAGGAGAAACATTCAGTACTTC. This translates into CASSESGVRRNIQYF.

V and J are TRBV6-1 and TRBJ1-3; 7 bases match TRBD1. CDR3 length: 14 amino acids. J gave up 0 bases and V 6 bases, and 2 bases lay outside the gene matches. Germline V gene data show CDR1 as MNHNS and CDR2 as SASEGT. In nucleotides, the CDR3 is TGTGCCAGCAGGGGACAGCTCTCTGGAAACACCATATATTTT. It is translated as CASRGQLSGNTIYF.

V gene TRBV15 combines with J gene TRBJ1-2; the D gene is possibly TRBD1 (5 bases). V lost 0 bases to trimming and J lost 7 bases, with 9 bases between them. From germline, CDR1 is LNHNV and CDR2 YYDKDF (reference sequence). This CDR3 comprises 13 residues. The CDR3 here is CATSRDTGGGYTF. CDR3 coding DNA: TGTGCCACCAGCAGAGATACGGGGGGTGGCTACACCTTC.

The chain links TRBV14 to TRBJ2-5; D call uncertain. The CDR3 is 14 residues long. Germline loops: CDR1 SGHDN, CDR2 FVKESK. V dropped 1 base and J dropped 2 bases, with 8 bases sitting between them. This chain's CDR3 is CASSQGERQETQYF. CDR3 DNA: TGTGCCAGCAGCCAAGGAGAGAGACAAGAGACCCAGTACTTC.

This clonotype appeared many times. The CDR3 region has the DNA TGTGCCAGCAGCCAAGAGGGCCCCTTGACGGGGCCGATCGGGGGCTACACCTTC. Translating gives CASSQEGPLTGPIGGYTF. The chain employs TRBV3-1 and TRBJ1-2; tentatively, D is TRBD1 (5 bases). Germline-derived CDR1 and CDR2 are LGHDT and YNNKEL (reference sequence). The V gene lost 0 bases and the J gene lost 8 bases, with 25 bases spanning the gap. The CDR3 is 18 amino acids.

The V call is TRBV7-2, the J call TRBJ1-1, with 10 bases matching TRBD1. Germline lookup yields CDR1 SGHTA and CDR2 FQGNSA. Unmatched junction bases numbered 4, after V lost 3 bases and J lost 0 bases. The CDR3 runs to 16 residues. Here the CDR3 reads CASSFPTGGMNTEAFF. CDR3 DNA: TGTGCCAGCAGCTTTCCGACAGGGGGCATGAACACTGAAGCTTTCTTT.

The chain joins TRBV7-2 to TRBJ2-7; no definite D call. The J call is in doubt because the DNA end fits TRBJ2-5 better. The CDR3 consists of 15 residues. Germline CDR1 reads SGHTA; CDR2 reads FQGNSA. The CDR3 is CASSLGQILKETQYF. Here the CDR3 DNA reads TGTGCCAGCAGCTTAGGGCAGATACTCAAAGAGACCCAGTACTTC.

This clonotype turned up a few times. CDR3: CASSASGQGGYGYTF. The CDR3 nucleotides are TGTGCCAGCAGCGCTTCGGGACAGGGGGGTTATGGCTACACCTTC. The chain employs TRBV9 and TRBJ1-2; TRBD1 aligns across 11 bases. The V and J ends lost 3 bases and 5 bases, in that order; junction bases with no gene match: 6. The CDR3 extends over 15 amino acids. The germline CDR1 and CDR2 sequences are SGDLS and YYNGEE.

This clonotype was seen a single time. The genes are TRBV20-1 and TRBJ2-1; 9 nucleotides match TRBD2. The ends lost 1 base at V and 0 bases at J; junction bases unmatched: 13. Germline CDR1 reads DFQATT; CDR2 reads SNEGSKA (reference sequence). The CDR3 contains 19 residues. The CDR3 region has the DNA TGCAGTGCTAGAGGGCTTAGCGGGGGCCCAAAGAGCTCCTACAATGAGCAGTTCTTC. Protein: CSARGLSGGPKSSYNEQFF.

The rearrangement uses TRBV20-1 and TRBJ2-2; either TRBD1 or TRBD2 may fit D (6 bases each). The germline V and J ends were trimmed by 3 bases and 2 bases, with 13 bases remaining between them. CDR1 and CDR2 from the germline V gene are DFQATT and SNEGSKA (reference sequence). The CDR3 has 15 amino acids. The CDR3 nucleotides are TGCAGTGCTAGTTACGGGGGCGCCAACACCGGGGAGCTGTTTTTT. Translated, it gives CSASYGGANTGELFF.

As regards this clonotype: A read error is possible here, since a much larger clone lies one base away. The chain is built from TRBV12-3 or TRBV12-4 and TRBJ1-1, with D unresolved. V lost 7 bases to trimming and J lost 0 bases, with 3 bases between them. The CDR3 consists of 11 residues. The CDR3 spells CASMVNTEAFF. CDR3 nucleotide sequence: TGTGCCAGCATGGTGAACACTGAAGCTTTCTTT.

This clonotype was seen a few times. J is TRBJ1-5 and V is TRBV29-1, with D unresolved. V lost 7 bases to trimming and J lost 6 bases, with 13 bases between them. The CDR3 has 12 amino acids. Germline CDR1 is SQVTM and CDR2 is ANQGSEA. In DNA, the CDR3 is TGCAGCGCCCAGACGGGCGGTCAGCCCCAGCATTTT. It yields the protein CSAQTGGQPQHF.

This clonotype was recorded at least ten times. The chain combines TRBV20-1 with TRBJ2-7, with TRBD2 as a possible D gene (7 bases). V lost 4 bases to trimming and J lost 3 bases, with 19 bases between them. The CDR3 extends over 15 amino acids. CDR1 is DFQATT, CDR2 SNEGSKA, per germline (reference sequence). For the CDR3, the DNA is TGCAGTGCTACCCGGGGGGAGGGGGTAGTCTACGAGCAGTACTTC. It codes for CSATRGEGVVYEQYF.

This clonotype was picked up a small number of times. V and J are TRBV9 and TRBJ2-1; 8 bases map to TRBD2. Trimming at V came to 3 bases and at J to 4 bases, leaving 9 bases not matched to a gene. The CDR3 has 16 residues. The germline gives CDR1 SGDLS, CDR2 YYNGEE. The CDR3 nucleotides are TGTGCCAGCAGCGGTGCGGGGGGTGCGGTTTACAATGAGCAGTTCTTC. As protein: CASSGAGGAVYNEQFF.

This clonotype was counted only a few times. This chain joins TRBV29-1 and TRBJ2-3; D remains unclear. The CDR3 length is 13 residues. Germline CDR1 and CDR2: SQVTM and ANQGSEA. The V gene lost 7 bases and the J gene lost 1 base, with 12 bases spanning the gap. CDR3 region: CSACNTRTDTQYF. The CDR3 region has the DNA TGCAGCGCTTGCAACACACGCACAGATACGCAGTATTTT.

In the case of this clonotype: At one end, the junction sequence differs from germline, possibly due to a read error. CDR3 nucleotides: TGTGCTAGCAGCTTAGGAGCGGGGTTCTACGAGCAGTACTTC. Protein: CASSLGAGFYEQYF. The rearrangement links TRBV7-7 to TRBJ2-7; 7 bases fit TRBD2. This CDR3 is 14 amino acids long. Germline assignment: CDR1 SSHAT and CDR2 FNYEAQ (reference sequence).

The CDR3 spells CASTRTGGAGSYEQYF. The CDR3 region has the DNA TGTGCCAGCACCAGAACAGGGGGCGCGGGGTCCTACGAGCAGTACTTC. The chain combines TRBV6-2 or TRBV6-3 with TRBJ2-7, with 9 bases fitting TRBD1. Germline CDR1 MNHEY, CDR2 SVGEGT. The CDR3 runs to 16 residues. Trimming removed 7 bases from V and 1 base from J; junction bases left unmatched: 11.

This clonotype occurred many times. The chain has TRBV4-3 and TRBJ1-4; no clear D gene. The CDR3 consists of 15 residues. The V gene's germline CDR1 is LGHNA and CDR2 YSLEER. V was clipped by 0 bases and J by 0 bases, with 5 bases between them. CDR3 amino acids: CASSQDIATNEKLFF. DNA of the CDR3: TGCGCCAGCAGCCAAGATATCGCAACTAATGAAAAACTGTTTTTT.

This clonotype was counted only a few times. The gene calls are TRBV6-6 and TRBJ1-1; D is unclear. Germline V lookup: CDR1 MNHNY, CDR2 SVGAGI (reference sequence). The CDR3 runs to 13 residues. Trimming removed 5 bases at V and 7 bases at J, with 14 bases between. CDR3 DNA sequence: TGTGCCAGCAGTATTGATTTGACCGTTGAAGCTTTCTTT. This codes for CASSIDLTVEAFF.

This clonotype was seen only once. The chain couples TRBV7-3 to TRBJ2-1; D ambiguous. The germline V gene has CDR1 SGHTA and CDR2 FQGTGA. CDR3 length: 16 residues. Trimming removed 0 bases at V and 2 bases at J, with 11 bases between. This chain's CDR3 is CASSLTAQAAYNEQFF. CDR3 coding DNA: TGTGCCAGCAGCTTAACGGCCCAGGCCGCCTACAATGAGCAGTTCTTC.

This clonotype appeared a single time. The V gene is TRBV7-8, the J gene TRBJ2-1; TRBD2 aligns across 13 bases. Losses at the gene ends were 3 bases for V and 4 bases for J; bases not matched to a gene: 6. The V gene's germline CDR1 is SGHVS and CDR2 FQNEAQ. The CDR3 consists of 17 residues. The CDR3 nucleotides read TGTGCCAGCAGCTTCCCTAGACTAGCGGGAGGATACAATGAGCAGTTCTTC. Its protein product is CASSFPRLAGGYNEQFF.

This clonotype occurred a few times. V and J are TRBV28 and TRBJ1-5, with D possibly being TRBD1 (6 bases). CDR3 size: 14 residues. V lost 10 bases, J lost 7 bases, and 20 bases lay in between. Germline CDR1 reads MDHEN; CDR2 reads SYDVKM. The CDR3 sequence is CAISKGRGRQPQHF. DNA for the CDR3: TGTGCCATCTCCAAGGGCAGGGGACGGCAGCCCCAGCATTTT.

The chain carries TRBV7-2 and TRBJ1-6; possibly TRBD1 for D (5 bases). Germline values: CDR1 SGHTA, CDR2 FQGNSA. The CDR3 has 17 amino acids. V lost 5 bases, J lost 7 bases, and 21 bases lay in between. CDR3 region: CASSLIISRGRNSPLHF. DNA of the CDR3: TGTGCCAGCAGCCTGATTATTTCGAGGGGCCGGAATTCACCCCTCCACTTT.

This chain joins TRBV2 and TRBJ2-2; D not resolved. Trimming stripped 7 bases from V and 5 bases from J, with 8 bases between. Germline V gives CDR1 SNHLY, CDR2 FYNNEI. The CDR3 spans 12 residues. The CDR3 region has the DNA TGTGCCAGCAAGTCCGATACCGGGGAGCTGTTTTTT. This encodes CASKSDTGELFF.